A single sample gave rise to the 15 T cell receptor beta chains below, sequenced in a study of shared clonotypes between healthy human individuals. Sequencing used immunoSEQ multiplex PCR; TCRdb keeps in-frame clones, though not all of them. The sample lists a few million clones; just over 90% were seen once. Material: naive CD4+ T cells from PBMCs. The subset is: CD45RA+ positively selected. The receptor set was obtained from a man between 18 and 29 years old in good health. Some clones in this sample may be carry-over from other donors' samples.

About this clone itself: Germline is not matched at one junction end, which may reflect a read error. The gene calls are TRBV18 and TRBJ2-3, with 11 nucleotides matching TRBD1. The CDR3 is 14 residues long. The V gene's germline CDR1 is KGHSH and CDR2 LQKENI. The CDR3 loop is CASTPGQGDPLHDF. In DNA, the CDR3 is TGTGCCAGCACCCCGGGACAGGGGGACCCCCTCCATGATTTT.

DNA for the CDR3: TGCGCCAGCAGCCAGGGACAGGGGACAGAGACCCAGTACTTC. As protein: CASSQGQGTETQYF. The rearrangement uses TRBV4-1 and TRBJ2-5; the match to TRBD1 covers 10 bases. The CDR3 runs to 14 residues. Trimming cost V 3 bases and J 4 bases; bases outside gene matches: 2. CDR1 is MGHRA, CDR2 YSYEKL, per germline.

This chain joins TRBV7-9 and TRBJ2-5, with D hard to call. V lost 7 bases to trimming and J lost 4 bases, with 7 bases between them. The CDR3 has 11 amino acids. The germline gives CDR1 SEHNR, CDR2 FQNEAQ (reference sequence). The CDR3 DNA is TGTGCCAGCACCCTTGGAGAGACCCAGTACTTC. Its protein product is CASTLGETQYF.

The chain employs TRBV5-4 and TRBJ1-4; possible D gene TRBD1, 5 bases. Per germline, CDR1 SGHNT and CDR2 YYREEE (reference sequence). Trimming shortened V by 4 bases and J by 0 bases, and 13 bases separated the two germline ends. This CDR3 comprises 16 residues. CDR3 sequence: CASSMAGGATNEKLFF. In DNA, the CDR3 is TGTGCCAGCAGCATGGCGGGGGGGGCAACTAATGAAAAACTGTTTTTT.

The chain uses TRBV2 and TRBJ1-2; 7 nucleotides agree with TRBD1. Germline V lookup: CDR1 SNHLY, CDR2 FYNNEI. The CDR3 consists of 13 residues. V dropped 11 bases and J dropped 8; count of bases not matched to a gene: 14. CDR3 bases: TGTGCCCATAAACCCGGACAGGTCCCCGGCTACACCTTC. It codes for CAHKPGQVPGYTF.

V and J are TRBV19 and TRBJ1-5, with D unclear. The CDR3 runs 15 residues. The germline gives CDR1 LNHDA, CDR2 SQIVND (reference sequence). V was shortened by 5 bases and J by 4 bases, with 15 bases between the two germline ends. DNA of the CDR3: TGTGCCAGTAGTGCACGAGGTACCAATAATCAGCCCCAGCATTTT. This encodes CASSARGTNNQPQHF.

CDR3 in amino acids: CASSGPLRSTDTQYF. In nucleotides, the CDR3 is TGTGCCAGCAGCGGACCGCTTCGTAGCACAGATACGCAGTATTTT. V is TRBV6-6 and J is TRBJ2-3; D remains unclear. Trimming took 6 bases from V and 0 from J, leaving 13 bases between them. In germline, CDR1 is MNHNY, CDR2 SVGAGI (reference sequence). The CDR3 is 15 residues long.

Here the CDR3 DNA reads TGTGCCAGCTCACCACAGGGGGCCAGCGAGCAGTACTTC. Translated: CASSPQGASEQYF. This chain uses TRBV18 with TRBJ2-7; 7 nucleotides match TRBD1. CDR3 size: 13 residues. Germline V gene sequence: CDR1 KGHSH, CDR2 LQKENI. Unmatched junction bases numbered 3, after V lost 1 base and J lost 6 bases.

The chain recombines TRBV2 with TRBJ1-1, with D tentatively TRBD1 (6 bases). Between the trimmed V and J ends, which lost 5 bases and 0 bases, there was a span of 13 bases. Per the germline V gene, CDR1 is SNHLY and CDR2 is FYNNEI. CDR3 size: 15 residues. As DNA, the CDR3 is TGTGCCAGCAGTCTCTTGGGACATCTGAACACTGAAGCTTTCTTT. Encoded protein: CASSLLGHLNTEAFF.

The chain employs TRBV18 and TRBJ1-4; D remains unclear. Germline assignment: CDR1 KGHSH and CDR2 LQKENI. This CDR3 is 14 amino acids long. The germline V and J ends were trimmed by 3 bases and 8 bases, with 13 bases remaining between them. CDR3 DNA: TGTGCCAGCTCACCGGCGGGAGGAGACGAAAAACTGTTTTTT. Translated, it gives CASSPAGGDEKLFF.

The chain has TRBV4-2 and TRBJ2-1; D not certain. V was clipped by 0 bases and J by 8 bases, with 8 bases between them. This CDR3 comprises 13 residues. Germline V gene lookup returns CDR1 LGHNA and CDR2 YNFKEQ. The CDR3 sequence is CASSQDPAYEQFF. DNA of the CDR3: TGTGCCAGCAGCCAAGACCCGGCATATGAGCAGTTCTTC.

The V gene is TRBV6-5, the J gene TRBJ2-7, with 8 bases identical to TRBD2. Germline CDR1 reads MNHEY; CDR2 reads SVGAGI. V lost 4 bases to trimming and J lost 1 base; unmatched junction nucleotides: 9. The CDR3 extends over 16 amino acids. The CDR3: CASSSSGSGGSYEQYF. CDR3 nucleotides: TGTGCCAGCAGTTCCTCGGGCAGCGGGGGTTCCTACGAGCAGTACTTC.

This chain links TRBV10-3 with TRBJ1-4; D possibly corresponds to TRBD1 (5 bases). Trimming removed 0 bases from V and 10 bases from J, with 18 bases in between. The length of the CDR3 is 16 residues. CDR1 ENHRY and CDR2 SYGVKD come from the germline V gene. CDR3 protein: CAISESNGGMKGKLFF. CDR3 bases: TGTGCCATCAGTGAGTCGAATGGGGGGATGAAGGGAAAACTGTTTTTT.

A remark on this clone: Different DNA sequences within this sample yield the same CDR3. The V gene is TRBV18, the J gene TRBJ2-1; no reliable D call. Germline CDR1 KGHSH, CDR2 LQKENI. The CDR3 covers 14 residues. The V gene lost 3 bases and the J gene lost 0 bases, with 6 bases spanning the gap. Here the CDR3 DNA reads TGTGCCAGCTCACCGGGCGTCTCCTACAATGAGCAGTTCTTC. Translation: CASSPGVSYNEQFF.

V usage is TRBV6-5 and J usage is TRBJ2-3; unclear D gene. CDR3 length: 11 amino acids. Germline V CDR1 and CDR2: MNHEY, SVGAGI. V lost 7 bases and J lost 3, with 5 bases in between. The CDR3 loop reads CASKKTDTQYF. In DNA, the CDR3 is TGTGCCAGCAAGAAAACAGATACGCAGTATTTT.